This is a list of T cell receptor beta chains from one sample in a study of somatic mutations in cytotoxic T cells in rheumatoid arthritis. Libraries were prepared by immunoSEQ multiplex PCR; TCRdb keeps only in-frame clonotypes and omits some of them. This sample has about 20,000 clones, with 85% found just once. The source material was CD8+ T cells sorted from blood. These TCRs come from a woman between 40 and 55 years old with rheumatoid arthritis. CDR3s include the opening cysteine and the closing phenylalanine or tryptophan.

V gene: TRBV2
CDR3 protein: CASSLPSGAPTAVFNQPQHF

V gene: TRBV27
CDR3 protein: CASSLGTGGWTDTQYF

V gene: TRBV29-1
CDR3 protein: CSVEDPTSTTHYEQYF

V gene: TRBV6-1
CDR3 protein: CASKPGQGNTEAFF

V gene: TRBV30
CDR3 protein: CAWSVAGSDPYEQYF

V gene: TRBV6-1
CDR3 protein: CASSDAIRGWGAEAFF

V gene: TRBV29-1
CDR3 protein: CSVEAAEAFF

V gene: TRBV30
CDR3 protein: CAWSVRGTSEFF

V gene: TRBV13
CDR3 protein: CASSLRRVAGGYNEQFF

V gene: TRBV30
CDR3 protein: CAWTEDSQETQYF

V gene: TRBV6-1
CDR3 protein: CASSGVLAGLNTGELFF

V gene: TRBV5-1
CDR3 protein: CASSPTADTQYF

V gene: TRBV5-6
CDR3 protein: CASSAVLVNEQFF

V gene: TRBV29-1
CDR3 protein: CSAPGLHTGELFF

V gene: TRBV2
CDR3 protein: CASSDHEGTGMGNTIYF

V gene: TRBV6-1
CDR3 protein: CASRGTGATLNTIYF

V gene: TRBV4-2
CDR3 protein: CASSQGTSGTQYEQYF

V gene: TRBV9
CDR3 protein: CASSVVSTAPSLSTF

V gene: TRBV15
CDR3 protein: CATSLVRGGTEAFF

V gene: TRBV13
CDR3 protein: CASSSGQGSYEQYF

V gene: TRBV30
CDR3 protein: CAWSPGTGASDQYF

V gene: TRBV21-1
CDR3 protein: CASSEEDRAGQPQHF

V gene: TRBV4-1
CDR3 protein: CASSPQRGGYEQYF

V gene: TRBV5-1
CDR3 protein: CASSWTLAGDGNEQFF

V gene: TRBV5-1
CDR3 protein: CASSPGLVGSSYEQYF

V gene: TRBV10-3
CDR3 protein: CATTQAPTDFDGYTF

V gene: TRBV27
CDR3 protein: CASSFNRAYGYTF

V gene: TRBV28
CDR3 protein: CASSLGGIVYEQYF